This paragraph covers one TCR beta chain sequence. The antigen is unknown. Trimming removed 11 bases from V and 0 bases from J, with 13 bases in between. Looked up from germline, CDR1 is LNHDA and CDR2 is SQIVND (reference sequence). The CDR3 has 13 amino acids. The protocol was immunoSEQ multiplex PCR, while the TCRdb copy is restricted to in-frame clones and leaves out a portion. The repertoire holds about 65,000 clones, with roughly 84% as singletons. The data derive from a study of a mutant IDH1 vaccine in newly diagnosed glioma. Study background: The initiation of vaccination occurred 4-6 weeks after radiotherapy alone, or with temozolomide cycles. Most patients had radiochemotherapy with temozolomide before enrollment; others had one alone.

Time point described: week 23, last vaccination. What each vaccine dose contained was 300 ug of mutant IDH1 20-mer peptide, accompanied by topical imiquimod. The specimen comprised PBMCs, sampled from a glioma patient whose treatment included an IDH1 peptide vaccine. The receptor was isolated from a man aged 25 to 40 with glioma. V gene TRBV19 combines with J gene TRBJ1-1; D is uncertain. The CDR3 sequence is CASNPVLNTEAFF. DNA of the CDR3: TGTGCCTCGAATCCCGTGCTGAACACTGAAGCTTTCTTT.